This T cell receptor beta chain was sequenced for a study of read filtering for tumor transcriptome and immune sequencing. On the study more broadly: Whole-transcriptome libraries were prepared after DNase treatment.

Per germline, CDR1 SQVTM and CDR2 ANQGSEA. The CDR3 has 16 amino acids. The trim removed 4 bases at V and 1 base at J, leaving 9 bases unmatched. This clonotype has ten or more counts. Molecular barcoded adaptors covering alpha/delta and beta/gamma chains were used on about 0.4 ug RNA. TCRdb reprocessed the reads via MiXCR and lists one record per CDR3 protein. The sample lists about 86,000 distinct CDR3 sequences; 9% to 15% were seen once. The TCR originated in a donor over 35 with multiple myeloma. The V and J genes are TRBV29-1 and TRBJ2-3, with 9 nucleotides matching TRBD2. The sample consisted of a population of CD138-negative cells sorted from bone marrow. CDR3 residues: CSVGSGSVSGTDTQYF. Here the CDR3 DNA reads TGCAGCGTTGGTAGCGGGAGCGTCTCAGGCACAGATACGCAGTATTTT.